This TCR beta chain was documented in a study of OX40 agonist ivuxolimab in advanced cancers. About the study: Ivuxolimab, an agonist antibody against OX40 (CD134), was given to patients. At doses from 0.01 to 10 mg/kg, patients were given intravenous ivuxolimab every 2 weeks. Three dose-escalation patients had partial responses: one with hepatocellular carcinoma and two with cutaneous melanoma. Whole-study results and caveats: The CD4+ and CD8+ T cells in the blood had expanded clonally by week 6 at 0.1 to 3.0 mg/kg.

Sequenced by immunoSEQ multiplex PCR; TCRdb stores in-frame clones only, minus some. Among about 77,000 clones listed, approximately 82% were seen once. About this clone: The antigen is unknown.

The CDR3 runs 13 residues. Between the trimmed V and J ends, which lost 2 bases and 2 bases, there was a span of 7 bases. Germline assignment: CDR1 SGHRS and CDR2 YFSETQ. The chain carries TRBV5-1 and TRBJ1-1; unclear D gene. This TCR came from an adult with an advanced solid tumor such as melanoma, head and neck, liver or kidney cancer. Sample: CD4+ or CD8+ T cells sorted from blood, taken in a trial of the OX40 agonist ivuxolimab. CDR3 in amino acids: CASSLSSNTEAFF. In nucleotides, the CDR3 is TGCGCCAGCAGCTTAAGTTCTAACACTGAAGCTTTCTTT.